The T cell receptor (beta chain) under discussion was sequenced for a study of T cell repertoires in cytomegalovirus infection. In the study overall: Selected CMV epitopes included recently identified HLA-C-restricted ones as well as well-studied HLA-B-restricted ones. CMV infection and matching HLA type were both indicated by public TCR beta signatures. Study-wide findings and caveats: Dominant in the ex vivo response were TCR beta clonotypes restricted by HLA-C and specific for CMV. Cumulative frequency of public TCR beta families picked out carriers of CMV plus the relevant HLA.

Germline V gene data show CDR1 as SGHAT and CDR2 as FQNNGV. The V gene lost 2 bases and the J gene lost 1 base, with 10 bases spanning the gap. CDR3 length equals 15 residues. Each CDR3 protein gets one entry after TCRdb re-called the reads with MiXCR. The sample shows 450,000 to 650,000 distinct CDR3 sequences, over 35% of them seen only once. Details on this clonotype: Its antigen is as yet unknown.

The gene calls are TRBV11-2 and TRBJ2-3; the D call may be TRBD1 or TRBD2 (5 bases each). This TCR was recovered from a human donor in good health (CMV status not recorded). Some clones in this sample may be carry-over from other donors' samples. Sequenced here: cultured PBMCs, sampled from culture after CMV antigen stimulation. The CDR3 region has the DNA TGTGCCAGCAGCTTACTGGGGGATGGCACAGATACGCAGTATTTT. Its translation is CASSLLGDGTDTQYF.